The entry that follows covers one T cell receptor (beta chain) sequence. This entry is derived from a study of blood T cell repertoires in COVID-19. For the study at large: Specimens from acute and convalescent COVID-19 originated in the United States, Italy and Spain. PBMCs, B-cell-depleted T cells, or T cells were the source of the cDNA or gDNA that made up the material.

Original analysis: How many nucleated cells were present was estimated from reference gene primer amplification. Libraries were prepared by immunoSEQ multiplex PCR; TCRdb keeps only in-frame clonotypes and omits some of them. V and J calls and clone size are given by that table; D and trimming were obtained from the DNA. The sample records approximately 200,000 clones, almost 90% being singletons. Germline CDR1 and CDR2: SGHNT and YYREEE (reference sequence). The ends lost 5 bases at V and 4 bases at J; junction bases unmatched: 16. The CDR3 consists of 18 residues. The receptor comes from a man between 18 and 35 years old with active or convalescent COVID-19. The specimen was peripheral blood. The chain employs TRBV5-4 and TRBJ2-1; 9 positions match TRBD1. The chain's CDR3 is CASSPGLLGQGFYNEQFF. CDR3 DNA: TGTGCCAGCAGTCCTGGTCTTTTGGGACAGGGATTTTACAATGAGCAGTTCTTC.